Following are 9 T cell receptor beta chains from one sample sequenced in a study of identical twins. Each CDR3 protein gets one entry after TCRdb re-called the 5' RACE reads with MiXCR. Of roughly 720,000 distinct CDR3 sequences in the sample, 15% to 20% are singletons; the top ten hold around 13%. This same sample was also part of a study on T cells expressing NK-cell markers.

Sequencing used PBMCs. All receptors derive from a young woman in good health.

This clonotype has a single count. This sequence joins TRBV9 and TRBJ2-3, with 14 bases matching TRBD2. V lost 2 bases and J lost 4; bases outside the gene matches: 6. The CDR3 covers 17 residues. The germline V gene has CDR1 SGDLS and CDR2 YYNGEE. This chain's CDR3 is CASSVGTSGGWPDTQYF. The CDR3 DNA follows: TGTGCCAGCAGCGTCGGGACTAGCGGGGGTTGGCCAGATACGCAGTATTTT.

The chain employs TRBV7-2 and TRBJ1-2, with a possible D match to TRBD1 (5 bases). The CDR3 extends over 15 amino acids. Trimming left V 5 bases short and J 6 bases short, with 19 bases between. Germline assignment: CDR1 SGHTA and CDR2 FQGNSA. CDR3 protein: CASSPPIGREDGYTF. The CDR3, as DNA: TGTGCCAGCAGCCCCCCGATAGGCAGGGAGGATGGCTACACCTTC.

The chain couples TRBV20-1 to TRBJ1-4; a possible D gene is TRBD1 (5 bases). V dropped 0 bases and J dropped 5 bases, with 13 bases sitting between them. CDR1 is DFQATT, CDR2 SNEGSKA, per germline (reference sequence). This CDR3 contains 15 residues. CDR3 coding DNA: TGCAGTGCTAGAGATTGGGGGAGGAGAAATGAAAAACTGTTTTTT. Translation: CSARDWGRRNEKLFF.

In its sample, this clonotype was seen a few times. J is TRBJ2-3 and V is TRBV20-1; maybe TRBD2 (5 bases). Trimming took off 5 bases at V and 3 bases at J, with 21 bases between the two ends. CDR3 length: 16 residues. Germline V CDR1 and CDR2: DFQATT, SNEGSKA (reference sequence). In DNA, the CDR3 is TGCAGTGCTTCATACCCGACGAGGGAATATACAGATACGCAGTATTTT. The encoded protein is CSASYPTREYTDTQYF.

The gene calls are TRBV4-1 and TRBJ2-2; D is undetermined. The germline V gene has CDR1 MGHRA and CDR2 YSYEKL. Trimming pared 3 bases from V and 4 bases from J, leaving 9 bases between. CDR3 length: 14 amino acids. CDR3 region: CASSHPTGTGELFF. For the CDR3, the DNA is TGCGCCAGCAGCCACCCGACCGGCACCGGGGAGCTGTTTTTT.

Only a few counts were recorded for this clonotype. The chain joins TRBV4-1 to TRBJ2-7; D is ambiguous. CDR1 is MGHRA, CDR2 YSYEKL, per germline. Trimming removed 4 bases from V and 7 bases from J, with 14 bases in between. The CDR3 runs 13 residues. CDR3 nucleotide sequence: TGCGCCAGCAGCCCCGACCCCAATCGGGAGCAGTACTTC. This encodes CASSPDPNREQYF.

This chain links TRBV20-1 with TRBJ1-1, with D possibly matching TRBD1 (6 bases). The CDR3 loop spans 14 amino acids. CDR1 and CDR2 (germline): DFQATT, SNEGSKA (reference sequence). V lost 0 bases, J lost 2 bases, and 10 bases lay in between. CDR3: CSARDHRANTEAFF. In DNA form, the CDR3 reads TGCAGTGCTAGAGATCACAGGGCAAACACTGAAGCTTTCTTT.

The chain joins TRBV6-1 to TRBJ2-7, with a possible D match to TRBD1 (7 bases). This CDR3 has 15 amino acids. Trimming removed 6 bases from V and 1 base from J, with 16 bases in between. CDR1 MNHNS and CDR2 SASEGT come from the germline V gene. CDR3 in amino acids: CASSRDSTGSYEQYF. As DNA, the CDR3 is TGTGCCAGCAGCAGGGACTCGACAGGGTCCTACGAGCAGTACTTC.

Only a few counts were recorded for this clonotype. The V call is TRBV27, the J call TRBJ2-7; 13 nucleotides align to TRBD2. V dropped 3 bases and J dropped 2; count of bases not matched to a gene: 4. The CDR3 is 16 residues long. Per the germline V gene, CDR1 is MNHEY and CDR2 is SMNVEV (reference sequence). CDR3: CASSFILAGGTYEQYF. The CDR3 DNA reads as TGTGCCAGCAGTTTCATACTAGCGGGAGGGACCTACGAGCAGTACTTC.